The clone carrying this TCR beta chain was found many times. What it binds is not known. The germline CDR1 and CDR2 sequences are LNHNV and YYDKDF (reference sequence). The germline V and J ends were trimmed by 0 bases and 0 bases, with 8 bases remaining between them. The CDR3 sequence is 15 residues long. This entry belongs to a study of CD8 T cells in ankylosing spondylitis. Study-wide findings and caveats: Disease-linked clones had a CD8+ phenotype and relatively low frequency in peripheral blood. Ankylosing spondylitis blood appeared to carry a characteristic TCR beta motif of several highly homologous variants. Reactive arthritis synovial fluid and blood previously showed some of these motif variants.

Quantitative molecular-barcoded 5'-RACE generated the TCR beta libraries. In TCRdb, the 5' RACE reads were re-called with MiXCR into one record per CDR3 protein. This sample has about 320,000 distinct CDR3 sequences, with approximately 10% found just once. This receptor was taken from a female donor with ankylosing spondylitis or in good health (not recorded which). Sequencing was done on a sample of blood, either unsorted or a sorted T cell fraction (not recorded which). The chain carries TRBV15 and TRBJ1-1, with D uncertain. CDR3 protein: CATSRDKGVNTEAFF. CDR3 sequence (DNA): TGTGCCACCAGCAGAGATAAGGGTGTGAACACTGAAGCTTTCTTT.